The 18 T cell receptor beta chains given below trace back to one sample, sequenced in a study of patients and donors after allogeneic stem cell transplantation. TCRdb redid the calling of the RT-PCR reads with MiXCR, one entry per CDR3 protein. In the table there are about 960,000 distinct CDR3 sequences, about a sixth of which are singletons. Sequencing was carried out using blood, either unsorted or a sorted T cell fraction (not recorded which). Source of these receptors: a human donor who was either an allogeneic HSCT recipient or a stem cell or donor lymphocyte infusion donor (not recorded which). It is not recorded whose cells these are; they may come from a transplant donor.

This clonotype was seen a handful of times. The rearrangement links TRBV6-2 or TRBV6-3 to TRBJ2-7; D unclear. The V and J ends lost 6 bases and 6 bases respectively, with 9 bases between them. From germline, CDR1 is MNHEY and CDR2 SVGEGT. The CDR3 extends over 11 amino acids. CDR3 in DNA: TGTGCCAGCAGCCGCAGATCCGAGCAGTACTTC. It encodes CASSRRSEQYF.

This chain uses TRBV20-1 with TRBJ2-7; 7 bases are shared with TRBD1. Germline lookup yields CDR1 DFQATT and CDR2 SNEGSKA (reference sequence). There are 14 residues in the CDR3. After removal of 3 bases from V and 3 bases from J, the junction contained 8 bases not matched to a gene. CDR3 DNA sequence: TGCAGTGCTAGTCCCGGGACAGCCCTCTACGAGCAGTACTTC. This sequence encodes CSASPGTALYEQYF.

The genes are TRBV5-1 and TRBJ2-7; no firm D call. CDR3 size: 15 residues. Per germline, CDR1 SGHRS and CDR2 YFSETQ. The V gene lost 0 bases and the J gene lost 2 bases, with 12 bases spanning the gap. CDR3 sequence reads: CASSLARSATYEQYF. DNA for the CDR3: TGCGCCAGCAGCTTGGCCCGGTCAGCTACCTACGAGCAGTACTTC.

This clonotype was found many times. This sequence joins TRBV25-1 and TRBJ1-1, with D tentatively TRBD1 (5 bases). V lost 9 bases to trimming and J lost 5 bases, with 16 bases between them. CDR3 length: 13 amino acids. Germline loops: CDR1 MGHDK, CDR2 SYGVNS. The CDR3 sequence: CASSKGWGTEAFF. The CDR3 coding sequence is TGTGCCAGTTCAAAAGGGTGGGGGACTGAAGCTTTCTTT. The full variable domain, rest sourced from reference TRBV25-1 and TRBJ1-1, is EADIYQTPRYLVIGTGKKITLECSQTMGHDKMYWYQQDPGMELHLIHYSYGVNSTEKGDLSSESTVSRIRTEHFPLTLESARPSHTSQYLCASSKGWGTEAFFGQGTRLTVV.

This clonotype was recorded at least ten times. The rearrangement links TRBV10-3 to TRBJ1-1; perhaps TRBD1 as D (5 bases). Germline values: CDR1 ENHRY, CDR2 SYGVKD. Trimming removed 2 bases from V and 1 base from J, with 11 bases in between. This CDR3 contains 15 residues. Here the CDR3 reads CAISEIGGPNTEAFF. CDR3 bases: TGTGCCATCAGTGAGATCGGGGGACCGAACACTGAAGCTTTCTTT.

This clonotype appeared a few times. The chain joins TRBV9 to TRBJ2-2; D is perhaps TRBD2 (6 bases). CDR1 and CDR2 from the germline V gene are SGDLS and YYNGEE. V lost 3 bases and J lost 7, with 16 bases in between. The CDR3 has 15 residues. The CDR3 nucleotides are TGTGCCAGCAGCGCGGGGGTCCTTCGGGTCGGGGAGCTGTTTTTT. Translating it yields CASSAGVLRVGELFF.

This clonotype showed up just a few times. This chain connects TRBV9 to TRBJ1-1, with a possible D match to TRBD1 (5 bases). The V gene's germline CDR1 is SGDLS and CDR2 YYNGEE. V dropped 0 bases and J dropped 6 bases, with 9 bases sitting between them. The CDR3 sequence is 13 residues long. CDR3 DNA: TGTGCCAGCAGCGTAGTCGGGGCGGCTGAAGCTTTCTTT. Translated: CASSVVGAAEAFF.

Written as DNA, the CDR3 is TGTGCCAGCAGTTTTCGTGCTAGCGGGAGCTACGAGCAGTACTTC. Translated: CASSFRASGSYEQYF. V and J are TRBV12-3 or TRBV12-4 and TRBJ2-7; TRBD2 matches 10 bases. The CDR3 consists of 15 residues. V shed 3 bases and J 3 bases; nucleotides not matched to a gene: 5.

This clonotype has only a few counts. The chain couples TRBV20-1 to TRBJ2-5; 9 positions agree with TRBD2. Germline CDR1 and CDR2: DFQATT and SNEGSKA (reference sequence). V shed 5 bases, J shed 4 bases, and the junction held 5 bases outside the gene matches. This CDR3 contains 13 residues. For the CDR3, the DNA is TGCAGTGCTGGCGGGAGGGCCGCAGAGACCCAGTACTTC. Translation: CSAGGRAAETQYF.

This clonotype has a handful of counts. The chain has TRBV9 and TRBJ2-1; TRBD2 matches at 14 bases. Germline V gives CDR1 SGDLS, CDR2 YYNGEE. Losses at the gene ends were 3 bases for V and 5 bases for J; bases not matched to a gene: 10. This CDR3 has 18 residues. As DNA, the CDR3 is TGTGCCAGCAGCGCTCACCCGGGGACTAGCGGGGGAGACAATGAGCAGTTCTTC. The encoded protein is CASSAHPGTSGGDNEQFF.

This clonotype came up a few times. The gene calls are TRBV7-9 and TRBJ2-4; tentative D call: TRBD1 (5 bases). This CDR3 has 14 residues. V lost 5 bases to trimming and J lost 0 bases, with 8 bases between them. The germline CDR1 and CDR2 sequences are SEHNR and FQNEAQ (reference sequence). The CDR3 region has the DNA TGTGCCAGCAGCGCCAGGGTAGCCAAAAACATTCAGTACTTC. Translating it yields CASSARVAKNIQYF.

This clonotype was detected only a few times. The V call is TRBV6-5, the J call TRBJ1-4; D unclear. This CDR3 contains 16 residues. Germline CDR1 and CDR2: MNHEY and SVGAGI. Between the trimmed V and J ends, which lost 2 bases and 8 bases, there was a span of 18 bases. The CDR3 loop reads CASSYNPPGSNEKLFF. CDR3 nucleotides: TGTGCCAGCAGTTACAATCCCCCGGGGTCAAACGAAAAACTGTTTTTT.

The V and J genes are TRBV24-1 and TRBJ2-2; 9 positions agree with TRBD1. This CDR3 has 15 residues. V lost 4 bases and J lost 1; bases outside the gene matches: 0. The germline CDR1 and CDR2 sequences are KGHDR and SFDVKD. The CDR3 DNA follows: TGTGCCACCAGTGAGGGACAGGGGAACACCGGGGAGCTGTTTTTT. It codes for CATSEGQGNTGELFF.

J is TRBJ1-5 and V is TRBV27, with D possibly being TRBD1 (5 bases). Germline values: CDR1 MNHEY, CDR2 SMNVEV (reference sequence). V was shortened by 1 base and J by 5 bases, with 9 bases between the two germline ends. The CDR3 extends over 14 amino acids. Written as DNA, the CDR3 is TGTGCCAGCAGTTTATGGGACGGCTATCAGCCCCAGCATTTT. Translation: CASSLWDGYQPQHF.

This clonotype was detected a few times. This sequence joins TRBV5-1 and TRBJ2-1; 10 nucleotides agree with TRBD1. Germline V gives CDR1 SGHRS, CDR2 YFSETQ. The V and J ends lost 4 bases and 2 bases, in that order; junction bases with no gene match: 9. This CDR3 has 17 residues. This CDR3 is CASSRDRGRGTYNEQFF. Written as DNA, the CDR3 is TGCGCCAGCAGCCGGGACAGGGGACGAGGGACCTACAATGAGCAGTTCTTC.

This clonotype was detected a few times. The chain links TRBV9 to TRBJ1-6; 9 bases are shared with TRBD1. The length of the CDR3 is 14 residues. CDR1 SGDLS and CDR2 YYNGEE come from the germline V gene. J lost 6 bases, V lost 3 bases, and 1 base had no gene match. CDR3 coding DNA: TGTGCCAGCAGCGCGACAGGGGGTAATTCACCCCTCCACTTT. As protein: CASSATGGNSPLHF.

V and J are TRBV27 and TRBJ1-4, with D perhaps TRBD1 (5 bases). The CDR3 is made up of 15 amino acids. V was pared by 5 bases and J by 8 bases, with 18 bases between. Germline V gives CDR1 MNHEY, CDR2 SMNVEV (reference sequence). CDR3 region: CASSRMGRGREKLFF. Here the CDR3 DNA reads TGTGCCAGCAGTCGTATGGGACGGGGGAGGGAAAAACTGTTTTTT.

The chain's CDR3 is CASSLVVGRGSGELFF. The CDR3 nucleotides read TGTGCCAGCAGCTTGGTGGTTGGCAGGGGATCCGGGGAGCTGTTTTTT. This chain links TRBV5-6 with TRBJ2-2; a possible D gene is TRBD1 (6 bases). This CDR3 has 16 residues. CDR1 is SGHDT, CDR2 YYEEEE, per germline. V lost 0 bases and J lost 6, with 15 bases in between.